Detailed here is one T cell receptor beta chain. The antigen is undetermined. The source of the sample is a study of graft-versus-host responses after intestinal transplantation. In the study overall: The whole recipient group had anti-thymocyte globulin induction followed by tacrolimus and steroids for roughly 3 years. Regarding the study as a whole: Ileal or blood samples showed some GvH clones first, and such clones were also found in recipient marrow.

Clones were read by immunoSEQ multiplex PCR, and TCRdb kept only the in-frame ones, dropping some. The sample records roughly 120,000 clones, over 85% being singletons. Trimming took 2 bases from V and 4 from J, leaving 15 bases between them. There are 16 residues in the CDR3. Germline CDR1 reads MNHNS; CDR2 reads SASEGT. This TCR came from a human donor who was the organ donor for an intestinal transplant. The sequences come from unstimulated CD4+ T cells sorted from spleen or lymph node cells, collected before transplant. This chain joins TRBV6-1 and TRBJ1-3, with D maybe TRBD1 (6 bases). DNA for the CDR3: TGTGCCAGCAGTGAATACTTTCAGGGGCTGGGAAACACCATATATTTT. Protein: CASSEYFQGLGNTIYF.